This entry lists 13 T cell receptor beta chains sequenced from one sample in a study of blood T cell repertoires in COVID-19. TCRdb keeps only in-frame clones here, not all; method: immunoSEQ multiplex PCR. Of around 200,000 clones listed, 89% are singletons. Sequencing input: peripheral blood. These TCRs come from a man aged 40-50 years with acute or convalescent COVID-19.

The chain carries TRBV28 and TRBJ2-5, with D possibly TRBD2 on 5 matching bases. Germline loops: CDR1 MDHEN, CDR2 SYDVKM. Trimming shortened V by 4 bases and J by 4 bases, and 19 bases separated the two germline ends. The CDR3 has 16 residues. CDR3 protein: CASSSGLIGSLETQYF. The DNA for the CDR3 is TGTGCCAGCAGTTCTGGACTCATCGGGTCTCTAGAGACCCAGTACTTC.

The J gene is TRBJ1-6, the V gene TRBV11-3; no definite D call. Per the germline V gene, CDR1 is SGHNT and CDR2 is YENEEA. Trimming took off 0 bases at V and 10 bases at J, with 7 bases between the two ends. The CDR3 contains 13 residues. The CDR3 coding sequence is TGTGCCAGCAGCTTAGAAACGGGGTCACCCCTCCACTTT. This encodes CASSLETGSPLHF.

The genes are TRBV7-2 and TRBJ2-5; 10 bases line up with TRBD2. The trim removed 0 bases at V and 5 bases at J, leaving 6 bases unmatched. This CDR3 is 16 amino acids long. CDR1 and CDR2 (germline): SGHTA, FQGNSA. CDR3 sequence reads: CASSLAGRAGGETQYF. CDR3 bases: TGTGCCAGCAGCTTAGCCGGGAGAGCGGGGGGGGAGACCCAGTACTTC.

The chain is built from TRBV29-1 and TRBJ2-7; TRBD1 aligns across 7 bases. The J segment lost 7 bases and the V segment lost 8 bases, leaving 14 bases of the junction unmatched. From germline, CDR1 is SQVTM and CDR2 ANQGSEA. The CDR3 has 13 amino acids. CDR3 residues: CSPFPWQGEEQYF. CDR3 in DNA: TGCAGCCCCTTCCCGTGGCAGGGGGAAGAGCAGTACTTC.

The chain is built from TRBV14 and TRBJ1-5, with 9 nucleotides matching TRBD1. V trimming: 4 bases; J trimming: 5 bases; junction bases outside the gene matches: 18. The CDR3 runs 19 residues. Germline V CDR1 and CDR2: SGHDN, FVKESK. The CDR3 DNA reads TGTGCCAGCAGCCTCCCCGACCGGGACAGGGCGAGAAGGGATCAGCCCCAGCATTTT. Translated, it gives CASSLPDRDRARRDQPQHF.

J is TRBJ1-6 and V is TRBV10-3; D call uncertain. Trimming left V 2 bases short and J 6 bases short, with 8 bases between. Germline CDR1 and CDR2: ENHRY and SYGVKD. The CDR3 is 14 residues long. The CDR3 DNA reads as TGTGCCATCAGTGAGGTTAGCTTTAATTCACCCCTCCACTTT. Protein sequence: CAISEVSFNSPLHF.

V is TRBV12-5 and J is TRBJ2-5, with 9 bases that match TRBD1. CDR1 and CDR2 from the germline V gene are LGHNT and FRNRAP. The CDR3 contains 13 residues. The trim removed 6 bases at V and 6 bases at J, leaving 5 bases unmatched. Here the CDR3 DNA reads TGTGCTAGTGGAGCCGACAGGGGGAAGACCCAGTACTTC. It is translated as CASGADRGKTQYF.

The J gene is TRBJ1-1, the V gene TRBV7-2, with 7 positions matching TRBD1. The length of the CDR3 is 17 residues. Germline V gene sequence: CDR1 SGHTA, CDR2 FQGNSA. With V trimmed by 4 bases and J by 4 bases, 15 bases remained unmatched. The CDR3 DNA is TGTGCCAGCAGCTCGACAGGGATGAAGATTTTAGGCACTGAAGCTTTCTTT. This codes for CASSSTGMKILGTEAFF. Full variable domain (outside the CDR3, taken from reference TRBV7-2 and TRBJ1-1): GAGVSQSPSNKVTEKGKDVELRCDPISGHTALYWYRQSLGQGLEFLIYFQGNSAPDKSGLPSDRFSAERTGGSVSTLTIQRTQQEDSAVYLCASSSTGMKILGTEAFFGQGTRLTVV.

The chain combines TRBV30 with TRBJ2-3; 8 bases line up with TRBD1. This CDR3 comprises 14 residues. Germline V gene data show CDR1 as GTSNPN and CDR2 as SVGIG (reference sequence). V was pared by 4 bases and J by 0 bases, with 3 bases of the junction left unmatched. The CDR3 is CAWTQGASTDTQYF. The CDR3 bases are TGTGCCTGGACGCAGGGGGCAAGCACAGATACGCAGTATTTT.

V and J are TRBV11-1 and TRBJ2-7; 10 bases match TRBD1. Germline CDR1 SGHAT, CDR2 FQDESV (reference sequence). V trimming: 5 bases; J trimming: 3 bases; junction bases outside the gene matches: 4. The CDR3 sequence is 14 residues long. The CDR3 is CASSPTGGYYEQYF. The DNA of the CDR3 is TGTGCCAGCAGCCCGACAGGGGGCTACTACGAGCAGTACTTC.

This chain links TRBV4-2 with TRBJ1-1; D unresolved. The CDR3 has 15 amino acids. Germline CDR1 is LGHNA and CDR2 is YNFKEQ. The V gene lost 0 bases and the J gene lost 5 bases, with 13 bases spanning the gap. CDR3 sequence: CASSQDVRGLTEAFF. Here the CDR3 DNA reads TGTGCCAGCAGCCAAGATGTACGCGGGCTGACTGAAGCTTTCTTT.

This chain connects TRBV6-5 to TRBJ1-5, with TRBD1 matching 8 bases. V lost 4 bases, J lost 3 bases, and 5 bases stayed unmatched. This CDR3 comprises 15 residues. From germline, CDR1 is MNHEY and CDR2 SVGAGI. The CDR3 DNA follows: TGTGCCAGCAGTTCAAGGACAGGGTTCAATCAGCCCCAGCATTTT. Its protein product is CASSSRTGFNQPQHF.

This chain uses TRBV29-1 with TRBJ2-3, with 12 bases identical to TRBD1. CDR1 SQVTM and CDR2 ANQGSEA come from the germline V gene. This CDR3 has 14 residues. V lost 6 bases and J lost 6; bases outside the gene matches: 7. The CDR3 region has the DNA TGCAGCGTCTTCCGGGACAGGGGGCCTGATACGCAGTATTTT. Residues: CSVFRDRGPDTQYF.